What follows are 5 T cell receptor beta chains derived from one specimen sequenced in a study of spatial heterogeneity in lung cancer. The study, taken as a whole, reports: In tumors, expanded intratumoral alpha and beta TCR counts tracked mutation counts.

TCRdb called the 5' RACE reads again in MiXCR, with one record for every CDR3 protein. This sample carries about 10,000 distinct CDR3 sequences, 5.5% to 7% of them seen once, and the ten largest clones take 7.1%. For these receptors, no antigen is known. The time point is: sample taken at primary tumor resection. Sequenced material: lung tumor tissue, taken at surgery. Receptors originate from a female donor with early-stage non-small cell lung cancer.

This clonotype is deemed medium-sized. V usage is TRBV6-2 or TRBV6-3 and J usage is TRBJ1-5; D gene unclear. CDR3 length equals 16 residues. V was trimmed by 0 bases and J by 0 bases, leaving 9 bases between them. Germline V gene data show CDR1 as MNHEY and CDR2 as SVGEGT. The CDR3 here is CASSYSSGNSNQPQHF. The CDR3 DNA sequence: TGTGCCAGCAGTTACTCATCCGGGAATAGCAATCAGCCCCAGCATTTT.

There are many counts of this clonotype. This chain uses TRBV9 with TRBJ1-1; D is unclear. Looked up from germline, CDR1 is SGDLS and CDR2 is YYNGEE. Trimming took 3 bases from V and 4 from J, leaving 13 bases between them. The CDR3 runs 14 residues. Written as DNA, the CDR3 is TGTGCCAGCAGCGCCATAGTTTCGGCCACTGAAGCTTTCTTT. Its protein is CASSAIVSATEAFF.

This chain connects TRBV7-2 to TRBJ2-5; D is perhaps TRBD1 (6 bases). This CDR3 is 15 amino acids long. Germline assignment: CDR1 SGHTA and CDR2 FQGNSA. The V and J ends lost 1 base and 0 bases respectively, with 9 bases between them. Here the CDR3 reads CASSLGQGYQETQYF. Here the CDR3 DNA reads TGTGCCAGCAGCTTAGGGCAGGGGTACCAAGAGACCCAGTACTTC.

This rearrangement joins TRBV28 to TRBJ2-5, with D possibly matching TRBD2 (6 bases). The CDR3 is 13 residues long. Germline CDR1 reads MDHEN; CDR2 reads SYDVKM. Trimming pared 8 bases from V and 3 bases from J, leaving 13 bases between. The chain's CDR3 is CASRVGGKETQYF. CDR3 nucleotides: TGTGCCAGCCGAGTAGGAGGGAAAGAGACCCAGTACTTC.

This clonotype was recorded many times. J is TRBJ2-3 and V is TRBV20-1; D uncertain. The CDR3 runs 12 residues. The V gene lost 6 bases and the J gene lost 1 base, with 8 bases spanning the gap. Germline CDR1 is DFQATT and CDR2 is SNEGSKA (reference sequence). In DNA, the CDR3 is TGCAGTGCCGACTTTGGCACAGATACGCAGTATTTT. It codes for CSADFGTDTQYF.